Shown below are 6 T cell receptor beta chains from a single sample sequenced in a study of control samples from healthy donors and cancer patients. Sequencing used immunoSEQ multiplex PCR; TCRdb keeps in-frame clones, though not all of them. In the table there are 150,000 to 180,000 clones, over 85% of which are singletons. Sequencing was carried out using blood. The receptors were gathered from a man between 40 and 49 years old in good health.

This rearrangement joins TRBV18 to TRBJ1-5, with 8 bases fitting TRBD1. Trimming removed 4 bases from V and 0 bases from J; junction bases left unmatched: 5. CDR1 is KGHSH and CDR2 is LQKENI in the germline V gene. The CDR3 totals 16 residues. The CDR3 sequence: CASSRDRRNSNQPQHF. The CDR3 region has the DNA TGTGCCAGCTCACGGGACAGGAGAAATAGCAATCAGCCCCAGCATTTT.

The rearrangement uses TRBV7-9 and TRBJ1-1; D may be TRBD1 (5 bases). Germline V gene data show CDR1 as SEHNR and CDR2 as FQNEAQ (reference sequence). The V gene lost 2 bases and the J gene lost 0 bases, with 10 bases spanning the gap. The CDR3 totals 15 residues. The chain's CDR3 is CASSLSQGVNTEAFF. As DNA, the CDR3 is TGTGCCAGCAGCTTAAGCCAGGGAGTGAACACTGAAGCTTTCTTT.

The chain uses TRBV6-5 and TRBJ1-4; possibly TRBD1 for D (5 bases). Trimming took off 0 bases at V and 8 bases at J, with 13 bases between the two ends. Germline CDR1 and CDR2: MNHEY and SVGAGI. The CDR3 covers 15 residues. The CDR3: CASSYSGRGGEKLFF. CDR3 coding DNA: TGTGCCAGCAGTTACTCTGGGAGGGGAGGGGAAAAACTGTTTTTT.

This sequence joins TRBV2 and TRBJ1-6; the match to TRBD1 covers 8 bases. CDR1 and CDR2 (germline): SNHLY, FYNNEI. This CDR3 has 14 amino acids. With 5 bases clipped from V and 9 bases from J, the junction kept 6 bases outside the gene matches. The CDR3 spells CASSRQGSSSPLHF. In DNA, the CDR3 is TGTGCCAGCAGTAGACAGGGGTCGAGTTCACCCCTCCACTTT.

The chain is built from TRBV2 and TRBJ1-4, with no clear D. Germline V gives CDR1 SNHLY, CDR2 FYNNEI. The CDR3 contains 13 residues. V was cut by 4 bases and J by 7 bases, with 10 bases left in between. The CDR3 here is CASSVIGSEKLFF. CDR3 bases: TGTGCCAGCAGTGTAATTGGAAGTGAAAAACTGTTTTTT.

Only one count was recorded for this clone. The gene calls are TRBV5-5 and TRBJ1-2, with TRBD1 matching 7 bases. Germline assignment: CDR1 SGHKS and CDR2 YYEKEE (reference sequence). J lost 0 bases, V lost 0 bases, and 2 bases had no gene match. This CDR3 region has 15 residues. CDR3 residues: CASSLEGGTNYGYTF. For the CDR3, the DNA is TGTGCCAGCAGCTTGGAAGGGGGCACTAACTATGGCTACACCTTC. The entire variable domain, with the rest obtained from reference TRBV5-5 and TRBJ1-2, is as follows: DAGVTQSPTHLIKTRGQQVTLRCSPISGHKSVSWYQQVLGQGPQFIFQYYEKEERGRGNFPDRFSARQFPNYSSELNVNALLLGDSALYLCASSLEGGTNYGYTFGSGTRLTVV.